These 21 T cell receptor beta chains came from one sample sequenced in a study of blood T cells in healthy people across ages. A second about 6 to 11 cycle PCR used barcoded and J-beta primers. TCRdb itself ran the 5' RACE reads through MiXCR, one entry per CDR3 protein. Among 1.5 million or so distinct CDR3 sequences listed, less than 45% were seen once. The sample consisted of blood. The receptors were sampled from a woman aged 18-29 years in good health.

This sequence joins TRBV7-8 and TRBJ2-1; D uncertain. The J call may be mistaken, given a closer DNA end match to TRBJ2-7. CDR3 length equals 15 residues. Germline V gene data show CDR1 as SGHVS and CDR2 as FQNEAQ. Here the CDR3 reads CASSLVDASYNEQYF. Here the CDR3 DNA reads TGTGCCAGCAGCTTAGTTGACGCATCCTACAATGAGCAGTACTTC.

This chain joins TRBV4-3 and TRBJ1-6; D remains unclear. The V end lost 0 bases, the J end lost 6 bases, and 15 bases lay between the germline ends. The CDR3 totals 17 residues. The germline gives CDR1 LGHNA, CDR2 YSLEER. CDR3 DNA sequence: TGCGCCAGCAGCCAAGAATTATCTTACAGTTTTAATTCACCCCTCCACTTT. Its translation is CASSQELSYSFNSPLHF.

In regard to this clonotype: A read error may account for a junction end that differs from germline. The chain has TRBV15 and TRBJ1-1, with no clear D. This CDR3 has 12 amino acids. Germline CDR1 LNHNV, CDR2 YYDKDF (reference sequence). The CDR3 is CVTSRENTEAFF. The CDR3 DNA reads as TGTGTCACCAGCAGAGAGAACACTGAAGCTTTCTTT.

This clonotype was found a few times. The chain couples TRBV28 to TRBJ2-5; D is unresolved. Trimming stripped 7 bases from V and 1 base from J, with 10 bases between. The CDR3 is made up of 13 amino acids. In germline, CDR1 is MDHEN, CDR2 SYDVKM. The CDR3 sequence: CASTPAAQETQYF. The CDR3 DNA sequence: TGTGCCAGCACACCGGCGGCCCAAGAGACCCAGTACTTC. The whole variable domain, filled in from reference TRBV28 and TRBJ2-5, reads DVKVTQSSRYLVKRTGEKVFLECVQDMDHENMFWYRQDPGLGLRLIYFSYDVKMKEKGDIPEGYSVSREKKERFSLILESASTNQTSMYLCASTPAAQETQYFGPGTRLLVL.

This clonotype showed up just a few times. The V and J genes are TRBV7-9 and TRBJ2-1; D is undetermined. Germline V CDR1 and CDR2: SEHNR, FQNEAQ (reference sequence). V lost 3 bases to trimming and J lost 9 bases, with 15 bases between them. CDR3 length equals 14 residues. CDR3 amino acids: CASSLLQELGEQFF. The DNA for the CDR3 is TGTGCCAGCAGCTTGCTCCAGGAATTGGGTGAGCAGTTCTTC.

The V and J genes are TRBV6-5 and TRBJ2-1; perhaps TRBD1 as D (5 bases). The better agreement between TRBJ2-7 and the DNA end casts doubt on the J call. The CDR3 extends over 13 amino acids. Germline V CDR1 and CDR2: MNHEY, SVGAGI. DNA for the CDR3: TGTGCCAGCAGTTATGTAGCAGGGAATGAGCAGTACTTC. Residues: CASSYVAGNEQYF.

Note on this clonotype: The junction differs from germline at one of its ends, possibly a read error. This chain uses TRBV4-2 with TRBJ1-2; TRBD1 agrees at 9 bases. The germline gives CDR1 LGHNA, CDR2 YNFKEQ. The CDR3 has 15 amino acids. The CDR3 region has the DNA TGTGACAGCAGCCAGAGAGACAGGGGGGACTATGGCTACACCTTC. This encodes CDSSQRDRGDYGYTF.

The rearrangement uses TRBV3-1 and TRBJ2-1, with D perhaps being TRBD1 or TRBD2 (6 bases each). Between the trimmed V and J ends, which lost 0 bases and 2 bases, there was a span of 14 bases. The CDR3 extends over 17 amino acids. CDR1 and CDR2 from the germline V gene are LGHDT and YNNKEL (reference sequence). CDR3 amino acids: CASSQDRPGATYNEQFF. The CDR3 region has the DNA TGTGCCAGCAGCCAAGATCGCCCGGGGGCGACCTACAATGAGCAGTTCTTC.

This clonotype has just a few counts. The chain has TRBV12-5 and TRBJ1-1; D may be TRBD1 (5 bases). Germline values: CDR1 LGHNT, CDR2 FRNRAP. The V gene lost 3 bases and the J gene lost 5 bases, with 13 bases spanning the gap. CDR3 length equals 14 residues. CDR3 protein: CASGFVRGNTEAFF. The CDR3 DNA follows: TGTGCTAGTGGTTTTGTGAGGGGTAATACTGAAGCTTTCTTT.

The rearrangement links TRBV29-1 to TRBJ2-2; weak D call: TRBD1 (5 bases). This CDR3 region has 14 residues. V lost 4 bases, J lost 1 base, and 10 bases lay in between. In germline, CDR1 is SQVTM, CDR2 ANQGSEA. CDR3 sequence: CSVVGRGNTGELFF. CDR3 coding DNA: TGCAGCGTTGTAGGTAGGGGGAACACCGGGGAGCTGTTTTTT.

V is TRBV7-2 and J is TRBJ2-6, with 10 positions matching TRBD1. Germline V gene lookup returns CDR1 SGHTA and CDR2 FQGNSA. V dropped 5 bases and J dropped 0; count of bases not matched to a gene: 7. There are 18 residues in the CDR3. CDR3 loop: CASSLRTGGGSGANVLTF. The CDR3, as DNA: TGTGCCAGCAGCCTGCGGACAGGGGGTGGCTCTGGGGCCAACGTCCTGACTTTC.

This chain joins TRBV12-3 or TRBV12-4 and TRBJ2-3; a weak D match, TRBD2 (6 bases). The CDR3 runs 15 residues. Trimming cost V 6 bases and J 1 base, with 14 bases left between them. CDR3 coding DNA: TGTGCCAGCAGCCCCCGGGGGTCCCGCACAGATACGCAGTATTTT. It translates to CASSPRGSRTDTQYF.

Only one count was recorded for this clonotype. This chain uses TRBV5-6 with TRBJ1-5; TRBD1 aligns across 7 bases. CDR3 length: 14 amino acids. Germline V lookup: CDR1 SGHDT, CDR2 YYEEEE. V lost 4 bases and J lost 6; bases outside the gene matches: 7. The CDR3 nucleotides read TGTGCCAGCAGCACAAGACAGGGAGGTCAGCCCCAGCATTTT. This gives the protein CASSTRQGGQPQHF.

This clonotype has only a few counts. The rearrangement uses TRBV6-4 and TRBJ2-1; TRBD2 matches 7 bases. Germline V gene lookup returns CDR1 MRHNA and CDR2 SNTAGT. After removal of 6 bases from V and 3 bases from J, the junction contained 8 bases not matched to a gene. The CDR3 has 15 amino acids. CDR3 DNA sequence: TGTGCCAGCAGCCTTAGAGCGGGGCTCTACAATGAGCAGTTCTTC. It translates to CASSLRAGLYNEQFF.

This clonotype was seen just once. This may arise from a read error, as a much more abundant clone is one base away. This chain uses TRBV14 with TRBJ2-5; D gene uncertain. Between the trimmed V and J ends, which lost 4 bases and 11 bases, there was a span of 20 bases. This CDR3 is built from 14 residues. Per germline, CDR1 SGHDN and CDR2 FVKESK. CDR3 nucleotide sequence: TGTGCCAGCAGCCCCACGAGCTCCTACAATGAGCAGTACTTC. The encoded protein is CASSPTSSYNEQYF. Drawing the rest from reference TRBV14 and TRBJ2-5, the complete variable domain is EAGVTQFPSHSVIEKGQTVTLRCDPISGHDNLYWYRRVMGKEIKFLLHFVKESKQDESGMPNNRFLAERTGGTYSTLKVQPAELEDSGVYFCASSPTSSYNEQYFGPGTRLLVL.

This clonotype has a handful of counts. This chain uses TRBV3-1 with TRBJ2-7; 12 bases are shared with TRBD2. Looked up from germline, CDR1 is LGHDT and CDR2 is YNNKEL (reference sequence). V was clipped by 4 bases and J by 1 base; unmatched bases: 17. The CDR3 is 20 residues long. The CDR3 reads CASSLNPGTSGLINSYEQYF. The CDR3 DNA follows: TGTGCCAGCAGCCTAAACCCCGGGACTAGCGGGCTTATAAATTCCTACGAGCAGTACTTC.

Regarding this clonotype: The junction differs from germline at one of its ends, possibly a read error. V and J are TRBV7-3 and TRBJ2-3; D remains unclear. The CDR3 is made up of 13 amino acids. CDR1 SGHTA and CDR2 FQGTGA come from the germline V gene. As DNA, the CDR3 is TGTGCCAGCAGCTTAACTATCTTAGATACGAAGTATTTT. Translation gives CASSLTILDTKYF.

The V call is TRBV6-5, the J call TRBJ2-4, with D hard to call. The tail of the sequence fits TRBJ2-5 better, so the J call may be wrong. The CDR3 has 16 residues. Germline values: CDR1 MNHEY, CDR2 SVGAGI. CDR3 sequence: CASSYRNRPSQETQYF. The DNA of the CDR3 is TGTGCCAGCAGTTACCGCAACAGACCATCCCAAGAGACCCAGTACTTC.

Of note for this clonotype: Sequence at one end of the junction differs from germline and may be a read error. The chain combines TRBV7-8 with TRBJ2-5, with D perhaps TRBD1 or TRBD2 (5 bases each). Germline loops: CDR1 SGHVS, CDR2 FQNEAQ. The length of the CDR3 is 16 residues. This CDR3 reads CASSLVRDLYQETQFF. As DNA, the CDR3 is TGTGCCAGCAGCTTAGTAAGGGACCTGTACCAAGAGACCCAGTTCTTT. The full variable domain, its missing parts supplied by reference TRBV7-8 and TRBJ2-5, is GAGVSQSPRYKVAKRGQDVALRCDPISGHVSLFWYQQALGQGPEFLTYFQNEAQLDKSGLPSDRFFAERPEGSVSTLKIQRTQQEDSAVYLCASSLVRDLYQETQFFGPGTRLLVL.

This clonotype was observed a handful of times. The chain links TRBV12-3 or TRBV12-4 to TRBJ1-2, with D possibly TRBD1 on 5 matching bases. This CDR3 is 14 amino acids long. Trimming cost V 3 bases and J 6 bases, with 14 bases left between them. The CDR3 loop reads CASSFQGSTDGYTF. CDR3 bases: TGTGCCAGCAGTTTTCAGGGATCTACAGATGGCTACACCTTC.

The chain uses TRBV6-5 and TRBJ1-5, with D hard to call. The CDR3 covers 12 residues. V lost 6 bases and J lost 4, with 7 bases in between. CDR1 MNHEY and CDR2 SVGAGI come from the germline V gene. The CDR3: CASRKGNQPQHF. The CDR3 coding sequence is TGTGCCAGCAGAAAAGGAAATCAGCCCCAGCATTTT.